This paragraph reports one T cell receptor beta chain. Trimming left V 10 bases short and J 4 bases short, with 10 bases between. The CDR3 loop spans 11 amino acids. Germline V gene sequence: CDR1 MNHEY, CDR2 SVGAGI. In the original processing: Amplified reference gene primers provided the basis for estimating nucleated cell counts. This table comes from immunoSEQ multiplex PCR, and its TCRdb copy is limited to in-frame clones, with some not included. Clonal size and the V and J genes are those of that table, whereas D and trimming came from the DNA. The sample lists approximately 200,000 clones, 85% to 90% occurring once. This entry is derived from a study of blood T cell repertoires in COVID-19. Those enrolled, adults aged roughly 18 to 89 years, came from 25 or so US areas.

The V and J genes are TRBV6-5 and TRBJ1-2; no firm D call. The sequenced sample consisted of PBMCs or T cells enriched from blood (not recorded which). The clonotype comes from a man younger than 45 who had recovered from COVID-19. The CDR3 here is CATSRLYGYTF. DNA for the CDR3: TGTGCCACCAGCAGGCTCTATGGCTACACCTTC.